The entry that follows covers one T cell receptor (beta chain) sequence. Antigen unknown. The sample belongs to a study of human T cells and chemical hapten exposure. The study, taken as a whole, reports: TCRs above 1 in 1000 frequency stayed constant with DPC sensitization.

The V gene end was trimmed by 4 bases and the J gene end by 5 bases; junction bases not matched to a gene: 8. The CDR3 covers 15 residues. Germline CDR1 and CDR2: SNHLY and FYNNEI. Time point here: healthy volunteer bleed at 2 weeks. Sequencing started from total RNA isolated from unfractionated whole blood. Individual cDNA molecules had unique molecular identifiers attached to them by the library. Original methodology: The number of TCRs in each sample had a median of about 95,000 and spanned roughly 20,000 to 750,000. TCRdb reprocessed the RACE reads via MiXCR and lists one record per CDR3 protein. None of the V and J calls come from the authors' own analysis; TCRdb made them. This sample has about 130,000 distinct CDR3 sequences, with about 8.2% found just once.

The chain joins TRBV2 to TRBJ2-7; the match to TRBD1 covers 10 bases. This receptor was taken from a male donor in good health. Some clones in this sample may be carry-over from other donors' samples. The specimen was whole blood. The CDR3 bases are TGTGCCAGCAGTGGAGGACAGGGGGGAATCAACGAGCAGTACTTC. It translates to CASSGGQGGINEQYF.